A selection of T cell receptor beta chains follows, all from one sample in a study of cytomegalovirus exposure and HLA in healthy donors. Measured with immunoSEQ multiplex PCR; TCRdb has only the in-frame clones, and not every one. In the table there are roughly 150,000 clones, around three quarters of which are singletons. Sequenced input: PBMCs. These receptors were obtained from a man between 35 and 55 years old in good health and CMV-seronegative. Both conserved end residues are part of each CDR3. The order of the fields is clone size, J gene, D gene, V gene, CDR3 protein, CDR3 DNA. D genes are given only for firm matches. Clone size appears in some rows only: once, few, many, or a class for an expanded clone.

few,TRBJ2-4,-,TRBV7-9,CSSSWAGTLAKNIQYF,TGTTCCAGCAGCTGGGCCGGGACATTAGCCAAAAACATTCAGTACTTC
-,TRBJ2-1,TRBD1,TRBV6-5,CASSARDSSYNEQFF,TGTGCCAGCAGTGCCCGGGACAGCTCCTACAATGAGCAGTTCTTC
once,TRBJ2-5,-,TRBV29-1,CSVARGNKETQYF,TGCAGCGTTGCTCGGGGGAATAAGGAGACCCAGTACTTC
-,TRBJ1-1,-,TRBV6-1,CASKGRGANTEAFF,TGTGCCAGCAAAGGGCGGGGGGCTAACACTGAAGCTTTCTTT
-,TRBJ2-7,TRBD1,TRBV28,CASSLRTGGPYEQYF,TGTGCCAGCAGTTTGCGGACAGGCGGTCCCTACGAGCAGTACTTC
once,TRBJ1-1,TRBD1,TRBV19,CASSEPTGFAFF,TGTGCCAGTAGTGAACCGACAGGGTTCGCTTTCTTT
-,TRBJ2-7,-,TRBV10-1,CASSRGNEQYF,TGCGCCAGCAGTAGAGGAAACGAGCAGTACTTC
-,TRBJ2-3,TRBD2,TRBV18,CASSPSTSGSSHTQYF,TGTGCCAGCTCACCATCTACTAGCGGGAGCTCTCATACGCAGTATTTT
-,TRBJ2-3,TRBD2,TRBV19,CASRMTSGSTDTQYF,TGTGCCAGTCGTATGACTAGCGGGAGTACAGATACGCAGTATTTT
-,TRBJ1-1,-,TRBV14,CASSQDLADTEAFF,TGTGCCAGCAGCCAAGACTTGGCAGACACTGAAGCTTTCTTT
-,TRBJ1-1,TRBD1,TRBV7-2,CASSLDRTGLTEAFF,TGTGCCAGCAGCTTAGACAGGACAGGGCTGACTGAAGCTTTCTTT
-,TRBJ1-1,TRBD1,TRBV11-2,CASSQQTGGGTEAFF,TGTGCCAGCAGCCAACAAACAGGGGGTGGAACTGAAGCTTTCTTT
few,TRBJ2-1,TRBD1,TRBV5-5,CASSATGTVNEQFF,TGTGCCAGCAGCGCGACCGGGACAGTCAATGAGCAGTTCTTC